This TCR beta chain derives from a study of neoadjuvant anti-PD-1 for oral cavity cancer. Assay: immunoSEQ multiplex PCR; the TCRdb copy retains only in-frame clones and omits some. Of fewer than 20,000 clones detected, roughly 70% appear once; the ten largest clones hold 2.5% to 3%. CDR3 length equals 16 residues. CDR1 is SGHTA, CDR2 FQGNSA, per germline. Trimming shortened V by 3 bases and J by 2 bases, and 16 bases separated the two germline ends. Patients had newly diagnosed, untreated stage II-IVA oral cavity squamous cell carcinoma. The source material was PBMCs, sampled before nivolumab (anti-PD-1) treatment. The chain links TRBV7-2 to TRBJ2-5; weak D call: TRBD2 (5 bases). The source of this sequence is a person between 35 and 79 years old with oral cavity squamous cell carcinoma. CDR3 sequence reads: CASSFGWGAAQETQYF. The DNA for the CDR3 is TGTGCCAGCAGCTTTGGATGGGGAGCGGCACAAGAGACCCAGTACTTC.